Listed below are T cell receptor beta chains from one sample, sequenced in a study of T-cell memory formation after mild COVID-19. TCRdb analysed the 5' RACE reads with MiXCR anew, one entry per CDR3 protein. The table has about 340,000 distinct CDR3 sequences, roughly 13% seen once. Sequenced material: PBMCs or a T cell subset sorted from them (not recorded which). The source is a man between 18 and 35 years old who had mild COVID-19 (a few samples of this study predate the infection). Cell type and time point are not known. The CDR3 runs from the conserved cysteine through the conserved F or W. D genes are given only for firm matches. Not all rows give a size; the values are once, few, many and, for expanded clones, a class.

J gene: TRBJ2-7; V gene: TRBV3-1; D gene: .; clone size: .; CDR3 DNA: TGTGCCAGCAGCCAAGAAGGGGCCGGCGAGCAGTACTTC; CDR3 protein: CASSQEGAGEQYF
J gene: TRBJ1-5; V gene: TRBV6-2/TRBV6-3; D gene: .; clone size: many; CDR3 DNA: TGTGCCAGCAGGCCTGGGATATCGTGGCAATCCCTCAATCAGCCCCAGCATTTT; CDR3 protein: CASRPGISWQSLNQPQHF
J gene: TRBJ1-2; V gene: TRBV7-9; D gene: TRBD1; clone size: few; CDR3 DNA: TGTGCCAGCAGCCGCCCCGGACAGGAGAACTATGGCTACACCTTC; CDR3 protein: CASSRPGQENYGYTF
J gene: TRBJ1-1; V gene: TRBV5-1; D gene: .; clone size: many; CDR3 DNA: TGCGCCAGCAGCTTGGCTCAGTACACTGAAGCTTTCTTT; CDR3 protein: CASSLAQYTEAFF
J gene: TRBJ2-1; V gene: TRBV5-1; D gene: .; clone size: .; CDR3 DNA: TGCGCCAGCAGATCCTGGACTGGCTCCCCGTACAATGAGCAGTTCTTC; CDR3 protein: CASRSWTGSPYNEQFF
J gene: TRBJ2-5; V gene: TRBV6-2/TRBV6-3; D gene: .; clone size: .; CDR3 DNA: TGTGCCAGCAGTCCCAGACTAGTTCCGGAGACCCAGTACTTC; CDR3 protein: CASSPRLVPETQYF
J gene: TRBJ1-2; V gene: TRBV6-5; D gene: .; clone size: few; CDR3 DNA: TGTGCCAGCAGCTCGGAAGGGAGGAGCGGCTACACCTTC; CDR3 protein: CASSSEGRSGYTF
J gene: TRBJ1-2; V gene: TRBV6-5; D gene: .; clone size: few; CDR3 DNA: TGTGCCAGCAGTTCGGCTCCCTTTTATGGCTACACCTTC; CDR3 protein: CASSSAPFYGYTF
J gene: TRBJ1-5; V gene: TRBV2; D gene: .; clone size: few; CDR3 DNA: TGTGCCAGCAGTGGAAGGGGAAATCAGCCCCAGCATTTT; CDR3 protein: CASSGRGNQPQHF
J gene: TRBJ2-6; V gene: TRBV4-1; D gene: .; clone size: few; CDR3 DNA: TGCGCCAGCAGCCAAGCTTGGCCTGGGGCCAACGTCCTGACTTTC; CDR3 protein: CASSQAWPGANVLTF
J gene: TRBJ1-3; V gene: TRBV27; D gene: TRBD1; clone size: .; CDR3 DNA: TGTGCCAGCCTTCATTCAGGGGGTCGCATATATTTT; CDR3 protein: CASLHSGGRIYF
J gene: TRBJ1-5; V gene: TRBV10-2; D gene: TRBD1; clone size: few; CDR3 DNA: TGCGCCAGCAAGCCAGGACAGGACAATCAGCCCCAGCATTTT; CDR3 protein: CASKPGQDNQPQHF
J gene: TRBJ1-3; V gene: TRBV7-2; D gene: .; clone size: many; CDR3 DNA: TGTGCCAGCAGCTTAAGTCCGTCTGGAAACACCATATATTTT; CDR3 protein: CASSLSPSGNTIYF
J gene: TRBJ2-3; V gene: TRBV10-3; D gene: TRBD1; clone size: few; CDR3 DNA: TGTGCCATCACCGGACAGGGAGGCATGTCAGATACGCAGTATTTT; CDR3 protein: CAITGQGGMSDTQYF
J gene: TRBJ1-2; V gene: TRBV4-3; D gene: TRBD1; clone size: .; CDR3 DNA: TGCGCCAGCAGCCAACCGGGACAGGGTCGGGACTATGGCTACACCTTC; CDR3 protein: CASSQPGQGRDYGYTF
J gene: TRBJ2-1; V gene: TRBV5-1; D gene: .; clone size: .; CDR3 DNA: TGCGCCAGCACCCCAGGGGTCCGATACAATGAGCAGTTCTTC; CDR3 protein: CASTPGVRYNEQFF
J gene: TRBJ2-3; V gene: TRBV28; D gene: TRBD2; clone size: .; CDR3 DNA: TGTGCCAGCAGTTTAGTGTATTCAGCGGGGGAGGTCACAGATACGCAGTATTTT; CDR3 protein: CASSLVYSAGEVTDTQYF